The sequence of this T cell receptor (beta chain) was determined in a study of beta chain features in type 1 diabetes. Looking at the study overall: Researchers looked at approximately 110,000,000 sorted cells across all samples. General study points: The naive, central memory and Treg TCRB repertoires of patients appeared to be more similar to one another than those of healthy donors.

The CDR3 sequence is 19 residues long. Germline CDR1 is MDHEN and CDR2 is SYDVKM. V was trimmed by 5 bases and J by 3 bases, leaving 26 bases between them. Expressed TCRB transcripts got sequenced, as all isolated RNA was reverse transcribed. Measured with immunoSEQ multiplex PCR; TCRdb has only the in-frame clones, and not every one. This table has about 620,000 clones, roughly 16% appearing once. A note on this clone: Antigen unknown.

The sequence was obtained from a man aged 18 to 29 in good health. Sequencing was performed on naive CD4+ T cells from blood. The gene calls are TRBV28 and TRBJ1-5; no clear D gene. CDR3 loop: CASSPGVAFSSADNQPQHF. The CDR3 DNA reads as TGTGCCAGCAGTCCCGGGGTAGCCTTTTCTAGCGCGGACAATCAGCCCCAGCATTTT.